A selection of T cell receptor beta chains follows, all from one sample in a study of OX40 agonist ivuxolimab in advanced cancers. Clones were sequenced by immunoSEQ multiplex PCR, and TCRdb holds only the in-frame ones, with some missing. Of 30,000 to 40,000 clones listed, roughly 81% were seen once; the top ten hold about 19%. Sequencing was performed on CD4+ or CD8+ T cells sorted from blood, taken in a trial of the OX40 agonist ivuxolimab. The receptors originated from an adult with an advanced solid tumor such as melanoma, head and neck, liver or kidney cancer. Each CDR3 is given with its conserved first and last residue. Each record gives: J gene, D gene, V gene, clone size, CDR3 protein, CDR3 DNA. A D gene is named only where the DNA matches it firmly. Some rows have no size entry. The others give once, few or many, or a class for an expanded clone.

TRBJ1-2,TRBD1,TRBV6-1,NA,CASNGQVAQGYTF,TGTGCCAGCAACGGACAGGTCGCGCAAGGCTACACCTTC
TRBJ1-5,NA,TRBV5-8,NA,CASSAHGPNQPQHF,TGTGCCAGCAGCGCACACGGGCCCAATCAGCCCCAGCATTTT
TRBJ2-7,TRBD2,TRBV19,NA,CASSRLAGGLSSYEQYF,TGTGCCAGTAGTCGGCTAGCGGGGGGCCTTAGCTCCTACGAGCAGTACTTC
TRBJ2-3,TRBD1,TRBV28,NA,CASSSSGQGGRTQYF,TGTGCCAGCAGTTCATCGGGACAGGGGGGTCGTACGCAGTATTTT
TRBJ2-1,TRBD1,TRBV9,NA,CASSAMGTGQFF,TGTGCCAGCAGCGCGATGGGGACAGGACAGTTCTTC
TRBJ2-1,NA,TRBV11-2,once,CASSSGGEQFF,TGTGCCAGCAGCTCCGGGGGCGAGCAGTTCTTC
TRBJ2-7,NA,TRBV5-1,once,CASSLDYEQYF,TGCGCCAGCAGCTTGGACTACGAGCAGTACTTC
TRBJ1-5,NA,TRBV6-1,NA,CASSEGQEFYQPQHF,TGTGCCAGCAGTGAAGGACAGGAGTTCTATCAGCCCCAGCATTTT
TRBJ1-2,NA,TRBV23-1,NA,CASRSWCGYTF,TGCGCCAGCCGCTCATGGTGTGGCTACACCTTC
TRBJ1-5,TRBD1,TRBV11-2,NA,CASSRTGGGNQPQHF,TGTGCCAGCAGCCGAACAGGGGGCGGCAATCAGCCCCAGCATTTT
TRBJ1-4,NA,TRBV2,NA,CASSALRGRNEKLFF,TGTGCCAGCAGTGCCCTCAGGGGTCGAAATGAAAAACTGTTTTTT
TRBJ1-6,NA,TRBV14,NA,CASSQMSSYNSPLHF,TGTGCCAGCAGCCAAATGAGTTCCTATAATTCACCCCTCCACTTT
TRBJ2-3,NA,TRBV4-1,NA,CASSQRTASTSDTQYF,TGCGCCAGCAGCCAAAGGACGGCTAGCACCTCAGATACGCAGTATTTT
TRBJ1-4,TRBD1,TRBV6-5,NA,CASRSRDSLEKLFF,TGTGCCAGCCGCTCCCGGGACAGTCTTGAAAAACTGTTTTTT
TRBJ1-4,NA,TRBV19,NA,CASSPGTQPEKLFF,TGTGCCAGTAGTCCCGGGACACAACCCGAAAAACTGTTTTTT
TRBJ2-7,NA,TRBV21-1,once,CASSPLCWVHEQYF,TGTGCCAGCAGCCCCTTATGTTGGGTCCACGAGCAGTACTTC
TRBJ2-5,NA,TRBV19,NA,CASSVANQETQYF,TGTGCCAGTAGTGTGGCCAACCAAGAGACCCAGTACTTC
TRBJ2-7,NA,TRBV7-8,NA,CASSLERGSSYEQYF,TGTGCCAGCAGCTTAGAACGGGGAAGCTCCTACGAGCAGTACTTC
TRBJ2-4,TRBD1,TRBV4-2,NA,CASSQIRQGVLAKNIQYF,TGTGCCAGCAGCCAAATTCGACAGGGGGTGTTGGCCAAAAACATTCAGTACTTC
TRBJ1-2,TRBD1,TRBV6-5,NA,CASSTGAGGYTF,TGTGCCAGCAGTACAGGGGCTGGTGGCTACACCTTC
TRBJ1-5,TRBD1,TRBV6-1,NA,CASSTTGVNQPQHF,TGTGCCAGCAGTACGACAGGGGTCAATCAGCCCCAGCATTTT
TRBJ2-7,NA,TRBV28,NA,CASSLAGKDEQYF,TGTGCCAGCAGTTTGGCAGGGAAGGACGAGCAGTACTTC
TRBJ2-7,TRBD1,TRBV11-2,NA,CASSPTTGGFYEQYF,TGTGCCAGCAGCCCTACGACAGGGGGCTTTTACGAGCAGTACTTC
TRBJ2-7,TRBD1,TRBV10-1,NA,CASSAGQNYEQYF,TGCGCCAGCAGTGCGGGACAGAACTACGAGCAGTACTTC
TRBJ2-7,NA,TRBV5-4,NA,CASSLGNYEQYF,TGTGCCAGCAGCTTGGGCAACTACGAGCAGTACTTC
TRBJ2-3,TRBD2,TRBV4-1,NA,CASSQVAGGPPTDTQYF,TGCGCCAGCAGCCAAGTCGCGGGGGGGCCGCCAACAGATACGCAGTATTTT